This TCR beta chain was obtained from a study of cytomegalovirus exposure and HLA in healthy donors. PCR employed 60 Vbeta and 13 Jbeta primers. The assay was immunoSEQ multiplex PCR, and TCRdb's table has in-frame clones only and misses some. The sample includes 35,000 or so clones. The junction had 2 bases not matched to a gene; V was cut back by 2 bases and J by 0 bases. Per the germline V gene, CDR1 is MNHEY and CDR2 is SMNVEV (reference sequence). The CDR3 has 16 amino acids. The rearrangement joins TRBV27 to TRBJ1-4; 8 nucleotides agree with TRBD1. This TCR came from a man aged 35 to 55 in good health and CMV-seropositive. Sequenced sample: PBMCs. Written as DNA, the CDR3 is TGTGCCAGCAGTTTACAGGGGGCGGCAACTAATGAAAAACTGTTTTTT. It translates to CASSLQGAATNEKLFF.